Below are 2 T cell receptor beta chains sequenced from a single sample in a study of cytomegalovirus exposure and HLA in healthy donors. Both 60 Vbeta primers and 13 Jbeta primers went into the PCR. Assay: immunoSEQ multiplex PCR; the TCRdb copy retains only in-frame clones and omits some. The sample includes roughly 100,000 clones, more than 80% of them seen just once. The sample consisted of PBMCs. The receptors here all came from a man younger than 40 in good health and CMV-seronegative.

The chain couples TRBV25-1 to TRBJ2-1, with TRBD2 matching 12 bases. CDR1 is MGHDK, CDR2 SYGVNS, per germline. The ends lost 6 bases at V and 4 bases at J; junction bases unmatched: 4. CDR3 size: 15 residues. Here the CDR3 DNA reads TGTGCCAGCAGGACTAGCGGGGGACTTTACAATGAGCAGTTCTTC. It encodes CASRTSGGLYNEQFF.

This clone was detected only once. The J gene is TRBJ1-5, the V gene TRBV27; 7 nucleotides line up with TRBD1. J lost 2 bases, V lost 4 bases, and 2 bases had no gene match. Germline-derived CDR1 and CDR2 are MNHEY and SMNVEV (reference sequence). CDR3 length equals 14 residues. DNA of the CDR3: TGTGCCAGCAGTTCCACAGGGGGCAATCAGCCCCAGCATTTT. Translation gives CASSSTGGNQPQHF.